The present T cell receptor (beta chain) was sequenced within a study of Ad26.COV2.S vaccination and SARS-CoV-2 variants. On the study more broadly: This donor came from the COV1001 trial of Ad26.COV2.S. Ad26.COV2.S shots went into the muscle once or twice, 56 days apart.

This clone was seen a handful of times. The CDR3 sequence is 15 residues long. V was clipped by 2 bases and J by 5 bases, with 16 bases between them. In germline, CDR1 is MNHEY, CDR2 SMNVEV (reference sequence). Clones were sequenced by immunoSEQ multiplex PCR, and TCRdb holds only the in-frame ones, with some missing. The repertoire holds 300,000 to 350,000 clones, with about 85% as singletons. Stated treatment: 15 to 20 received Ad26.COV2.S at low or high dose, single or two shots; 5 received placebo; per-sample allocation not given. Vaccine and placebo recipients were sampled on day 63 after the first injection. In Boston, the donor was an adult between 18-55 years of age. Ad26.COV2.S expressed prefusion-stabilized spike from the original Wuhan strain.

This TCR was sampled from a person aged 18-65 years who received the Ad26.COV2.S COVID-19 vaccine or a placebo. The sample here was peripheral blood, taken in a trial of Ad26.COV2.S vaccine versus placebo. The V and J genes are TRBV27 and TRBJ2-7; D perhaps matches TRBD1 (6 bases). The CDR3 DNA is TGTGCCAGCAGTTTAGAGCTGGGGGCAGTCAACGAGCAGTACTTC. It codes for CASSLELGAVNEQYF.